This T cell receptor (beta chain) is drawn from a study of shared T cell receptors in the human thymus. Only in-frame clones appear in the TCRdb table, and some are missing; sequencing was by immunoSEQ multiplex PCR. This sample has hundreds of thousands of clones, with 70% to 90% found just once. The V gene's germline CDR1 is SGHDT and CDR2 YYEEEE. Trimming pared 3 bases from V and 7 bases from J, leaving 22 bases between. The CDR3 spans 16 residues. In addition, the sample was reused for a study of human thymus T cells. That work adds: Having surgery to correct congenital heart defects, healthy Finnish infants acted as the donors.

This chain uses TRBV5-6 with TRBJ1-2; a possible D gene is TRBD1 (5 bases). The specimen was thymocytes. This clonotype was obtained from a boy in the first two years of life with a congenital heart defect. The CDR3 loop is CASSSISRALMGGYTF. In nucleotides, the CDR3 is TGTGCCAGCAGCTCTATTTCCAGGGCATTAATGGGTGGCTACACCTTC.